One and the same sample provided the 4 T cell receptor beta chains below, sequenced in a study of cytomegalovirus exposure and HLA in healthy donors (dated by TCRdb to about 2017). The library was obtained by the immunoSEQ multiplex PCR assay. For the multiplex PCR, a mixture combining 60 forward primers for TCR Vbeta segments and 13 reverse primers for TCR Jbeta segments was used. TCRdb took over this immuneACCESS table, retaining in-frame rearrangements with V and J assigned. Such tables are incomplete; in checked studies, under half of the missing clones stem from an unresolved V gene, and the remainder is unexplained. For this sample there are some 130,000 clones; around 80% appear just once. The top ten clonotypes cover roughly 2% of the sample. The sequenced material came from PBMCs. Every receptor here comes from a man aged 18 to 29 in good health and CMV-seronegative.

The chain combines TRBV10-2 with TRBJ1-5, with 8 bases that match TRBD1. Looked up from germline, CDR1 is WSHSY and CDR2 is SAAADI. This CDR3 spans 16 amino acids. Trimming at V came to 5 bases and at J to 5 bases, leaving 11 bases not matched to a gene. CDR3 nucleotide sequence: TGCGCCAGCAGTTCAGCCCAGGGGGCGCAGGATCAGCCCCAGCATTTT. Translating gives CASSSAQGAQDQPQHF.

V is TRBV30 and J is TRBJ1-6; maybe TRBD1 (6 bases). Germline V lookup: CDR1 GTSNPN, CDR2 SVGIG (reference sequence). Trimming removed 5 bases at V and 7 bases at J, with 15 bases between. This CDR3 comprises 14 residues. Written as DNA, the CDR3 is TGTGCCTGGGGGACCCAGGGGCGAAATTCACCCCTCCACTTT. As protein: CAWGTQGRNSPLHF.

The rearrangement links TRBV11-2 to TRBJ2-2; no firm D call. Looked up from germline, CDR1 is SGHAT and CDR2 is FQNNGV. CDR3 length: 13 amino acids. V gave up 7 bases and J gave up 1 base, with 7 bases separating them. Here the CDR3 reads CASTPVNTGELFF. CDR3 DNA: TGTGCCAGCACCCCTGTGAACACCGGGGAGCTGTTTTTT.

V and J are TRBV28 and TRBJ2-2; D is unclear. Germline V gene data show CDR1 as MDHEN and CDR2 as SYDVKM. V was trimmed by 3 bases and J by 4 bases, leaving 12 bases between them. This CDR3 has 15 amino acids. Written as DNA, the CDR3 is TGTGCCAGCAGTTTGGTAGTGGTAGCCACCGGGGAGCTGTTTTTT. Protein sequence: CASSLVVVATGELFF.